What follows are 5 T cell receptor beta chains derived from one specimen sequenced in a study of response to subunit inactivated influenza vaccine. TCRdb re-analysed the RT-PCR reads in MiXCR, keeping a single row per CDR3 protein. The sample carries around 650,000 distinct CDR3 sequences, approximately 14% recorded once. This material consisted of PBMCs from blood, taken 11 to 12 days after vaccination. These receptors were taken from a man between 50 and 59 years old who received an inactivated influenza vaccine.

This clonotype has a handful of counts. The chain combines TRBV4-1 with TRBJ2-7; possible D gene TRBD1, 5 bases. The CDR3 contains 17 residues. Trimming cost V 1 base and J 0 bases, with 16 bases left between them. In germline, CDR1 is MGHRA, CDR2 YSYEKL. The CDR3 DNA is TGCGCCAGCAGCCAAGTAAATTGGGGCGGCAGCTCCTACGAGCAGTACTTC. This translates into CASSQVNWGGSSYEQYF.

There are a few counts of this clonotype. The chain uses TRBV7-2 and TRBJ1-5, with D unresolved. Germline lookup yields CDR1 SGHTA and CDR2 FQGNSA. Trimming took off 2 bases at V and 7 bases at J, with 9 bases between the two ends. The CDR3 extends over 13 amino acids. CDR3 loop: CASSLNSPQPQHF. The CDR3 DNA is TGTGCCAGCAGCTTAAACAGCCCCCAGCCCCAGCATTTT.

This clonotype was found many times. This chain uses TRBV5-1 with TRBJ2-3; D unclear. The CDR3 sequence is 14 residues long. V lost 4 bases, J lost 2 bases, and 11 bases lay in between. The germline V gene encodes CDR1 SGHRS and CDR2 YFSETQ. For the CDR3, the DNA is TGCGCCAGCAGCCCGGCCGCTTACACAGATACGCAGTATTTT. Its translation is CASSPAAYTDTQYF.

The V and J genes are TRBV5-6 and TRBJ2-7; the match to TRBD1 covers 8 bases. V was clipped by 2 bases and J by 6 bases; unmatched bases: 7. The CDR3 totals 14 residues. Germline V gene sequence: CDR1 SGHDT, CDR2 YYEEEE. The CDR3 is CASSFTGGFSEQYF. The CDR3 region has the DNA TGTGCCAGCAGCTTCACAGGGGGTTTCTCCGAGCAGTACTTC. The entire variable domain, with the rest obtained from reference TRBV5-6 and TRBJ2-7, is as follows: DAGVTQSPTHLIKTRGQQVTLRCSPKSGHDTVSWYQQALGQGPQFIFQYYEEEERQRGNFPDRFSGHQFPNYSSELNVNALLLGDSALYLCASSFTGGFSEQYFGPGTRLTVT.

A few counts support this clonotype. The rearrangement uses TRBV2 and TRBJ1-5; TRBD1 aligns across 7 bases. Germline trimming cut 1 base from V and 1 base from J; bases unmatched to any gene: 4. The CDR3 covers 16 residues. Germline V lookup: CDR1 SNHLY, CDR2 FYNNEI. The CDR3 DNA is TGTGCCAGCAGTGAAGTGGACAGGCGGAGCAATCAGCCCCAGCATTTT. This translates into CASSEVDRRSNQPQHF. The full variable domain, rest sourced from reference TRBV2 and TRBJ1-5, is EPEVTQTPSHQVTQMGQEVILRCVPISNHLYFYWYRQILGQKVEFLVSFYNNEISEKSEIFDDQFSVERPDGSNFTLKIRSTKLEDSAMYFCASSEVDRRSNQPQHFGDGTRLSIL.